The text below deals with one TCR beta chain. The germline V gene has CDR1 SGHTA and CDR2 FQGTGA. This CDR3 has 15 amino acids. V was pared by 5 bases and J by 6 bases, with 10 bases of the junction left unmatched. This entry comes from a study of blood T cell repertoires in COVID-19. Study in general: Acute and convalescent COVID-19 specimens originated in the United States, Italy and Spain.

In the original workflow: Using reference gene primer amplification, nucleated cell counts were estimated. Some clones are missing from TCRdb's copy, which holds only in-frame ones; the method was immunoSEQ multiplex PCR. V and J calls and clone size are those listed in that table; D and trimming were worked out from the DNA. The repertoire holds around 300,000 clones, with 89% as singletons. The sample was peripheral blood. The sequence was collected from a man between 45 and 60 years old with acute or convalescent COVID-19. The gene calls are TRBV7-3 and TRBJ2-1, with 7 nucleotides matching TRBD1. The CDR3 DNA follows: TGTGCCAGCAGCCCCGGGACAGCAAGGGGCAATGAGCAGTTCTTC. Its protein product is CASSPGTARGNEQFF.